Sequencing of this TCR beta chain was carried out in a study of control samples from healthy donors and cancer patients. CDR1 and CDR2 from the germline V gene are MNHNS and SASEGT. The CDR3 is 14 amino acids. V was clipped by 2 bases and J by 4 bases, with 11 bases between them. Here immunoSEQ multiplex PCR was the method, and the copy in TCRdb shows in-frame clones only, minus some. This table holds 150,000 or so clones, roughly 90% found once. The rearrangement joins TRBV6-1 to TRBJ1-2; weak D call: TRBD1 (6 bases). This receptor was identified in a woman aged 45-60 years in good health. Material: blood. The CDR3, as DNA: TGTGCCAGCAGTGAAAGTAACAGGGTCTATGGCTACACCTTC. Its protein is CASSESNRVYGYTF.